Listed below are T cell receptor beta chains from one sample, sequenced in a study of control samples from healthy donors and cancer patients. Sequencing was performed with immunoSEQ multiplex PCR; in TCRdb, only in-frame clones are kept and a portion is missing. The profile shows some 150,000 clones, roughly nine tenths of them singletons. Specimen: blood. These receptors all come from a man between 18 and 35 years old in good health. Both conserved end residues are part of each CDR3. The order of the fields is J gene, D gene, clone size, V gene, CDR3 protein, CDR3 DNA. A D gene is named only where the DNA matches it firmly. Size tells how often a clone was seen (once, few, many) or the class of an expanded clone, and some rows leave it out.

TRBJ2-5 NA NA TRBV5-6 CASSTTGIEETQYF TGTGCCAGCAGCACAACCGGGATCGAAGAGACCCAGTACTTC
TRBJ1-2 NA NA TRBV19 CASSIGPGTRDGYTF TGTGCCAGTAGTATAGGTCCGGGAACGCGAGATGGCTACACCTTC
TRBJ1-2 TRBD1 once TRBV19 CASSIEGGGAIRYTF TGTGCCAGTAGTATAGAGGGAGGGGGCGCGATCCGCTACACCTTC
TRBJ2-1 TRBD2 NA TRBV5-1 CASSFAGVSYNEQFF TGCGCCAGCAGCTTTGCGGGGGTGTCCTACAATGAGCAGTTCTTC
TRBJ1-2 TRBD1 NA TRBV7-7 CASSLDRVPGYTF TGTGCCAGCAGCCTGGACAGGGTTCCTGGCTACACCTTC
TRBJ2-1 NA NA TRBV30 CAWSHYNEQFF TGTGCCTGGAGTCATTACAATGAGCAGTTCTTC
TRBJ2-3 NA NA TRBV5-1 CASSLVGRSTDTQYF TGCGCCAGCAGCTTGGTCGGAAGAAGCACAGATACGCAGTATTTT
TRBJ1-2 NA NA TRBV7-2 CASSPRTANYGYTF TGTGCCAGCAGCCCCAGGACAGCCAACTATGGCTACACCTTC
TRBJ2-3 NA NA TRBV25-1 CASSDSRVDTQYF TGTGCCAGCAGTGATAGCAGGGTTGATACGCAGTATTTT
TRBJ1-5 NA NA TRBV7-9 CASSLGWDNQPQHF TGTGCCAGCAGCTTAGGTTGGGATAATCAGCCCCAGCATTTT
TRBJ1-5 NA NA TRBV19 CASSILEDQPQHF TGTGCCAGTAGTATCCTGGAGGATCAGCCCCAGCATTTT
TRBJ1-3 TRBD1 NA TRBV7-9 CASSLGTGAGNTIYF TGTGCCAGCAGCTTAGGGACAGGGGCTGGAAACACCATATATTTT
TRBJ2-6 TRBD1 NA TRBV18 CASSQTGAQGANVLTF TGTGCCAGCTCACAGACAGGGGCTCAAGGGGCCAACGTCCTGACTTTC
TRBJ2-3 NA NA TRBV7-6 CASSLDPGRTDTQYF TGTGCCAGCAGCTTAGATCCAGGACGGACAGATACGCAGTATTTT
TRBJ2-2 TRBD2 NA TRBV3-1/TRBV3-2 CASSPIAGVNTGELFF TGTGCCAGCAGCCCCATAGCGGGGGTTAACACCGGGGAGCTGTTTTTT
TRBJ1-2 TRBD1 few TRBV5-1 CASSPDRGGGYTF TGCGCCAGCAGCCCGGACAGGGGTGGTGGCTACACCTTC
TRBJ1-2 NA NA TRBV30 CAWSVARVVSGYTF TGTGCCTGGAGTGTGGCCAGGGTGGTTAGTGGCTACACCTTC
TRBJ1-2 NA NA TRBV5-1 CASSLTPGHLYGYTF TGCGCCAGCAGCTTGACGCCGGGACACCTCTATGGCTACACCTTC
TRBJ2-4 NA NA TRBV25-1 CASSSLAKNIQYF TGTGCCAGTAGCAGTTTAGCCAAAAACATTCAGTACTTC
TRBJ2-3 NA NA TRBV6-1 CASSEEFLRLVGLGSSTDTQYF TGTGCCAGCAGTGAAGAGTTCCTTCGTCTGGTGGGACTTGGCTCTAGCACAGATACGCAGTATTTT
TRBJ1-5 NA few TRBV6-1 CASSEEWFSNQPQHF TGTGCCAGCAGTGAAGAGTGGTTTAGCAATCAGCCCCAGCATTTT
TRBJ2-3 TRBD2 NA TRBV9 CASSIHRTSGSDTQYF TGTGCCAGCAGCATCCACCGGACTAGCGGATCAGATACGCAGTATTTT
TRBJ1-6 TRBD1 NA TRBV6-1 CASSGGTGTGNSPLHF TGTGCCAGCAGTGGGGGGACAGGGACGGGGAATTCACCCCTCCACTTT
TRBJ1-2 TRBD1 NA TRBV15 CATSGGQGYYGYTF TGTGCCACCAGCGGGGGACAGGGATACTATGGCTACACCTTC
TRBJ2-5 TRBD1 NA TRBV7-2 CASSSSGGRQETQYF TGTGCCAGCAGCTCCTCAGGGGGACGCCAAGAGACCCAGTACTTC
TRBJ1-5 NA NA TRBV20-1 CSASGAGDNQPQHF TGCAGTGCTAGTGGAGCAGGGGACAATCAGCCCCAGCATTTT
TRBJ2-7 NA NA TRBV4-2 CASSQSRDSSYEQYF TGTGCCAGCAGCCAATCCCGGGACTCCTCCTACGAGCAGTACTTC